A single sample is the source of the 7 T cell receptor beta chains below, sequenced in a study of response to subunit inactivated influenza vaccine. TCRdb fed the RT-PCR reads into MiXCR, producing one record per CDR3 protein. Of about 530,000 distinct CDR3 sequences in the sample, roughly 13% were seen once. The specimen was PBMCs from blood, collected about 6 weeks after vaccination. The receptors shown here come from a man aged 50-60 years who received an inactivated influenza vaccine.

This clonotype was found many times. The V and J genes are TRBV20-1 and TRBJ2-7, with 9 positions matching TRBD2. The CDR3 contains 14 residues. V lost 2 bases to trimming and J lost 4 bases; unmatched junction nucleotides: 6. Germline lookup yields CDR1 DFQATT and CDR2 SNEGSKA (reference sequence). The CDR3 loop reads CSARNSGSRYEQYF. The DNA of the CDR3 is TGCAGTGCTAGAAATAGCGGGAGTAGGTACGAGCAGTACTTC.

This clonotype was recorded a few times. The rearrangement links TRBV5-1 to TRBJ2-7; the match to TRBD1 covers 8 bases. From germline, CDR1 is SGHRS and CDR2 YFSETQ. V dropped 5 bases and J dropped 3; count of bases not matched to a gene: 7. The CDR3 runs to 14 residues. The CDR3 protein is CASSIWDRNYEQYF. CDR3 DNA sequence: TGCGCCAGCAGTATATGGGACAGGAACTACGAGCAGTACTTC.

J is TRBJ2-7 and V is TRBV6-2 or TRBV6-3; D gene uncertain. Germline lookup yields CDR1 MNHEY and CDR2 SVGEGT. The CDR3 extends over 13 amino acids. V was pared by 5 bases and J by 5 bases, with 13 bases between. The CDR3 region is CASSVARVHEQYF. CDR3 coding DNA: TGTGCCAGCAGTGTAGCACGGGTCCACGAGCAGTACTTC.

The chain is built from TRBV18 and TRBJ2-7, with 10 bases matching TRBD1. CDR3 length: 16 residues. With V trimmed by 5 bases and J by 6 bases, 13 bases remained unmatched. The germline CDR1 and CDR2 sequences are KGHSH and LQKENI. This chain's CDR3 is CASSEWSGTGDPEQYF. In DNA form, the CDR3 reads TGTGCCAGCTCAGAATGGTCCGGGACAGGGGACCCCGAGCAGTACTTC.

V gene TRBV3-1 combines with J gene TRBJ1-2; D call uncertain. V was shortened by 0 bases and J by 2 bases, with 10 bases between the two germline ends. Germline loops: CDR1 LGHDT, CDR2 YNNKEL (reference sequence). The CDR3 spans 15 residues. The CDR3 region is CASSQDLLQNYGYTF. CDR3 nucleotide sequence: TGTGCCAGCAGCCAAGATTTATTACAGAACTATGGCTACACCTTC. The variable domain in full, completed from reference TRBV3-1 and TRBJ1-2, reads DTAVSQTPKYLVTQMGNDKSIKCEQNLGHDTMYWYKQDSKKFLKIMFSYNNKELIINETVPNRFSPKSPDKAHLNLHINSLELGDSAVYFCASSQDLLQNYGYTFGSGTRLTVV.

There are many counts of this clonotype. CDR3 in amino acids: CATSRAWEETQYF. The CDR3 DNA sequence: TGTGCCACCAGCAGAGCTTGGGAAGAGACCCAGTACTTC. The gene calls are TRBV15 and TRBJ2-5; D unresolved. Germline V gene data show CDR1 as LNHNV and CDR2 as YYDKDF (reference sequence). This CDR3 is 13 amino acids long. V shed 1 base and J shed 3 bases, with 6 bases lying between them.

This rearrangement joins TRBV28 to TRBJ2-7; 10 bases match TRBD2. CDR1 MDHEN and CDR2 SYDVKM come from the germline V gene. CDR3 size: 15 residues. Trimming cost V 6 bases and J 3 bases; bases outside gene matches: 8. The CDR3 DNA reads TGTGCCAGCAGGACTCCACTAGCGGGATACTACGAGCAGTACTTC. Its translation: CASRTPLAGYYEQYF.